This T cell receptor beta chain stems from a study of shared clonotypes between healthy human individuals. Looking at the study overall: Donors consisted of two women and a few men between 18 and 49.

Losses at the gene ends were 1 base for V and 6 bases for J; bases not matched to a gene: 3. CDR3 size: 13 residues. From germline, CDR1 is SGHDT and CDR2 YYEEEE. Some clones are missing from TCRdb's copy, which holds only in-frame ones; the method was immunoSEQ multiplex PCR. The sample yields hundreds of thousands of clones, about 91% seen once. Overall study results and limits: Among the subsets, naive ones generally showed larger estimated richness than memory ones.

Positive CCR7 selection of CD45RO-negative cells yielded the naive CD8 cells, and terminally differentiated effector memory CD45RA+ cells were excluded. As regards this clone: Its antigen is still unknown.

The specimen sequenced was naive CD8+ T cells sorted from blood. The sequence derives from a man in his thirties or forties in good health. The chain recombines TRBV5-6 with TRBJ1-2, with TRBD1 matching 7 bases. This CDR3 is CASSLSGGHGYTF. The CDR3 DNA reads TGTGCCAGCAGCTTGTCAGGGGGACATGGCTACACCTTC.